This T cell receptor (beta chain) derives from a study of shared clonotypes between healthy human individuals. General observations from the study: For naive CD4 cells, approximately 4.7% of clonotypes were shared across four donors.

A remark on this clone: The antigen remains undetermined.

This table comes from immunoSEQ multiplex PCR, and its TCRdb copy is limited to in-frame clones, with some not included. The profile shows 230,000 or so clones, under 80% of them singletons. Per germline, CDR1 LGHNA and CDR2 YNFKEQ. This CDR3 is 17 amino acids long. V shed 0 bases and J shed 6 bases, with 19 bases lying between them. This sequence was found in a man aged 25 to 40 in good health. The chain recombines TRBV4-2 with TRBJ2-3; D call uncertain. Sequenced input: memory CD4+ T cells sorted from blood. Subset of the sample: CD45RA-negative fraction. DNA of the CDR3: TGTGCCAGCAGCCAAGATGGGATAGGCAGGTTCTCGGATACGCAGTATTTT. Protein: CASSQDGIGRFSDTQYF.